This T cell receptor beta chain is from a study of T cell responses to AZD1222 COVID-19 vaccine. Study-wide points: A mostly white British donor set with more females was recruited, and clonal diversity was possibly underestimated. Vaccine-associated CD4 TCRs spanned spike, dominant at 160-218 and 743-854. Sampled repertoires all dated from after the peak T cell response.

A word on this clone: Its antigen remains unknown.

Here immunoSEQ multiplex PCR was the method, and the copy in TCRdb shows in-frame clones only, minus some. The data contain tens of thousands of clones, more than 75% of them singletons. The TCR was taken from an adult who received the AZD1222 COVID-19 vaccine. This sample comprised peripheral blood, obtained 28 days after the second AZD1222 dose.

In nucleotides, the CDR3 is TGTGCCAGCAGTTTACGGCAGCTTAATCAGCCCCAGCATTTT. It encodes CASSLRQLNQPQHF. J is TRBJ1-5 and V is TRBV28; D gene unclear. Trimming pared 2 bases from V and 4 bases from J, leaving 9 bases between. The CDR3 extends over 14 amino acids. Germline V gene sequence: CDR1 MDHEN, CDR2 SYDVKM.